These T cell receptor beta chains were read from a single sample in a study of blood T cell repertoires in COVID-19. This table comes from immunoSEQ multiplex PCR, and its TCRdb copy is limited to in-frame clones, with some not included. The table records 85,000 to 130,000 clones, about 89% of them present only once. Sequenced input: peripheral blood. The receptors derive from a human donor in a cohort sampled during active COVID-19. CDR3s include the opening cysteine and the closing phenylalanine or tryptophan. Fields, in order: J gene, V gene, clone size, D gene, CDR3 protein, CDR3 DNA. A D gene is named only where the DNA matches it firmly. Size values are once, few and many counts, or a class for expanded clones, and some rows have none.

J: TRBJ2-2
V: TRBV7-2
size: NA
D: TRBD1
CDR3: CASRADRGETGELFF
DNA: TGTGCCAGCAGAGCTGACAGGGGCGAAACCGGGGAGCTGTTTTTT

J: TRBJ2-1
V: TRBV9
size: NA
D: NA
CDR3: CASSVGPRGSYNEQFF
DNA: TGTGCCAGCAGCGTAGGTCCCCGGGGTTCGTACAATGAGCAGTTCTTC

J: TRBJ1-4
V: TRBV5-3
size: NA
D: NA
CDR3: CARSVCSGVTNEKLFF
DNA: TGTGCCAGAAGCGTGTGCTCAGGGGTAACTAATGAAAAACTGTTTTTT

J: TRBJ2-6
V: TRBV6-5
size: NA
D: NA
CDR3: CASSYKGAGGANVLTF
DNA: TGTGCCAGCAGTTACAAGGGGGCGGGAGGGGCCAACGTCCTGACTTTC

J: TRBJ2-1
V: TRBV18
size: once
D: TRBD1
CDR3: CASSPDRGGNNEQFF
DNA: TGTGCCAGCTCACCCGACAGGGGGGGGAACAATGAGCAGTTCTTC

J: TRBJ2-3
V: TRBV7-9
size: NA
D: TRBD2
CDR3: CASKGPRGGGTDTQYF
DNA: TGTGCCAGCAAAGGGCCCCGCGGGGGGGGGACAGATACGCAGTATTTT

J: TRBJ1-2
V: TRBV4-2
size: NA
D: NA
CDR3: CASSLQAHGYTF
DNA: TGTGCCAGCAGCCTCCAGGCCCATGGCTACACCTTC

J: TRBJ1-2
V: TRBV10-3
size: NA
D: TRBD1
CDR3: CAISGQKGQGHYGYTF
DNA: TGTGCCATCAGTGGTCAGAAGGGACAGGGACACTATGGCTACACCTTC

J: TRBJ1-2
V: TRBV6-6
size: NA
D: TRBD1
CDR3: CASSRTGGGPFYGYTF
DNA: TGTGCCAGCAGTCGAACAGGGGGCGGACCTTTCTATGGCTACACCTTC

J: TRBJ1-2
V: TRBV9
size: NA
D: NA
CDR3: CASSAPPGVYGYTF
DNA: TGTGCCAGCAGCGCGCCTCCAGGGGTCTACGGCTACACCTTC

J: TRBJ2-1
V: TRBV9
size: NA
D: TRBD1
CDR3: CASSISSGQVADEQFF
DNA: TGTGCCAGCAGCATCTCCTCGGGACAGGTCGCAGATGAGCAGTTCTTC

J: TRBJ2-5
V: TRBV19
size: NA
D: NA
CDR3: CASSIQRGKETQYF
DNA: TGTGCCAGTAGTATTCAACGGGGGAAGGAGACCCAGTACTTC